This entry lists 13 T cell receptor beta chains sequenced from one sample in a study of T cells after yellow fever vaccination. TCRdb re-analysed the 5' RACE reads in MiXCR, keeping a single row per CDR3 protein. The table has 200,000 to 250,000 distinct CDR3 sequences, 6.9% seen once; the top ten hold around 0.9%. This specimen was CD4+ T cells sorted from PBMCs, taken 15 days after the yellow fever booster vaccination. Source of these receptors: a man aged 30-40 years who received the YFV17D yellow fever vaccine.

This clonotype came up many times. The V call is TRBV19, the J call TRBJ2-4; D may be TRBD2 (6 bases). The germline gives CDR1 LNHDA, CDR2 SQIVND (reference sequence). The CDR3 is made up of 14 amino acids. Trimming left V 3 bases short and J 3 bases short, with 9 bases between. CDR3 sequence (DNA): TGTGCCAGTAGTATCCTGGACTACAAAAACATTCAGTACTTC. It yields the protein CASSILDYKNIQYF.

This clonotype was seen many times. The V gene is TRBV15, the J gene TRBJ2-1; the D call may be TRBD1 or TRBD2 (6 bases each). The CDR3 is 15 amino acids. Germline V CDR1 and CDR2: LNHNV, YYDKDF (reference sequence). V was trimmed by 6 bases and J by 6 bases, leaving 18 bases between them. DNA for the CDR3: TGTGCCACCAGAGGAAAGGGGGGTCTGGGCAATGAGCAGTTCTTC. It codes for CATRGKGGLGNEQFF.

V gene TRBV20-1 combines with J gene TRBJ2-7; a possible D gene is TRBD1 (6 bases). Germline V gene data show CDR1 as DFQATT and CDR2 as SNEGSKA (reference sequence). This CDR3 is 14 amino acids long. The CDR3 DNA reads as TGCAGCGCCGCCCCAACAGGGAGCTCCTACGAGCAGTACTTC. Encoded protein: CSAAPTGSSYEQYF.

The J gene is TRBJ2-1, the V gene TRBV7-7, with 7 bases that match TRBD1. There are 15 residues in the CDR3. CDR1 and CDR2 from the germline V gene are SSHAT and FNYEAQ (reference sequence). V lost 5 bases, J lost 8 bases, and 12 bases stayed unmatched. CDR3 DNA sequence: TGTGCCAGCAGCCCCCGACAGGGAAGGGTTCATGAGCAGTTCTTC. The encoded protein is CASSPRQGRVHEQFF. The variable domain in full, completed from reference TRBV7-7 and TRBJ2-1, reads GAGVSQSPRYKVTKRGQDVTLRCDPISSHATLYWYQQALGQGPEFLTYFNYEAQPDKSGLPSDRFSAERPEGSISTLTIQRTEQRDSAMYRCASSPRQGRVHEQFFGPGTRLTVL.

This clonotype has a handful of counts. This chain links TRBV27 with TRBJ1-1; D may be TRBD1 (6 bases). Trimming took 10 bases from V and 3 from J, leaving 9 bases between them. Germline assignment: CDR1 MNHEY and CDR2 SMNVEV (reference sequence). The length of the CDR3 is 11 residues. This chain's CDR3 is CATRGHTEAFF. The CDR3 DNA reads as TGTGCCACCCGGGGGCACACTGAAGCTTTCTTT.

This clonotype was picked up many times. V and J are TRBV12-3 or TRBV12-4 and TRBJ1-1; D is unclear. The CDR3 runs 13 residues. V lost 2 bases and J 10 bases, leaving 14 bases between the germline ends. CDR3 sequence reads: CASSLRTSIRAFF. CDR3 nucleotides: TGTGCCAGCAGTTTACGGACCAGTATCAGAGCTTTCTTT.

The rearrangement joins TRBV20-1 to TRBJ1-5; 9 nucleotides align to TRBD1. Germline assignment: CDR1 DFQATT and CDR2 SNEGSKA (reference sequence). This CDR3 comprises 13 residues. V shed 6 bases, J shed 3 bases, and the junction held 3 bases outside the gene matches. CDR3 residues: CSAGTGNNQPQHF. CDR3 coding DNA: TGCAGTGCAGGGACAGGGAACAATCAGCCCCAGCATTTT.

Many counts were recorded for this clonotype. V usage is TRBV5-1 and J usage is TRBJ2-7, with TRBD1 matching over 9 bases. CDR1 and CDR2 from the germline V gene are SGHRS and YFSETQ. After removal of 2 bases from V and 3 bases from J, the junction contained 9 bases not matched to a gene. This CDR3 is 16 amino acids long. In DNA, the CDR3 is TGCGCCAGCAGCTTAGGGGACAGGGCGGGTAACTACGAGCAGTACTTC. Protein sequence: CASSLGDRAGNYEQYF.

The chain has TRBV10-1 and TRBJ2-7; TRBD1 might be the D (6 bases). The CDR3 consists of 13 residues. Germline assignment: CDR1 WNHNN and CDR2 SYGVQD (reference sequence). The ends were cut back, 6 bases at V and 9 bases at J, with 18 bases in the middle. Here the CDR3 reads CASSGTWGQGQYF. CDR3 bases: TGCGCCAGCAGCGGCACTTGGGGGCAGGGGCAGTACTTC.

The table lists this clonotype with a few counts. The chain has TRBV29-1 and TRBJ2-6; TRBD1 matches 9 bases. V was pared by 6 bases and J by 2 bases, with 11 bases of the junction left unmatched. From germline, CDR1 is SQVTM and CDR2 ANQGSEA. The CDR3 runs to 17 residues. For the CDR3, the DNA is TGCAGCGTCCTTCACAGGGGGCGCCTGGCTGGGGCCAACGTCCTGACTTTC. It yields the protein CSVLHRGRLAGANVLTF. Full variable domain (rest looked up from reference TRBV29-1 and TRBJ2-6): SAVISQKPSRDICQRGTSLTIQCQVDSQVTMMFWYRQQPGQSLTLIATANQGSEATYESGFVIDKFPISRPNLTFSTLTVSNMSPEDSSIYLCSVLHRGRLAGANVLTFGAGSRLTVL.

The V call is TRBV28, the J call TRBJ2-7; D ambiguous. Germline CDR1 MDHEN, CDR2 SYDVKM. The CDR3 is made up of 12 amino acids. Trimming removed 3 bases from V and 2 bases from J, with 5 bases in between. The CDR3 region has the DNA TGTGCCAGCAGTTTTACAGCCTACGAGCAGTACTTC. This translates into CASSFTAYEQYF.

In its sample, this clonotype was seen many times. This sequence joins TRBV15 and TRBJ2-1; D gene unclear. Germline CDR1 and CDR2: LNHNV and YYDKDF (reference sequence). The CDR3 spans 15 residues. V lost 5 bases and J lost 8, with 19 bases in between. Written as DNA, the CDR3 is TGTGCCACCAGCGACCGACTCCAGAACCGAGATGAGCAGTTCTTC. This codes for CATSDRLQNRDEQFF.

For this clonotype: A much larger clone sits a single nucleotide away, making a read error possible. The chain joins TRBV6-1 to TRBJ1-1; 7 nucleotides align to TRBD1. Germline V gene sequence: CDR1 MNHNS, CDR2 SASEGT. The CDR3 has 14 residues. This CDR3 is CTSSKDRSQVRAFF. The CDR3 DNA reads TGTACCAGCAGCAAGGACAGGTCACAGGTTCGAGCTTTCTTT.